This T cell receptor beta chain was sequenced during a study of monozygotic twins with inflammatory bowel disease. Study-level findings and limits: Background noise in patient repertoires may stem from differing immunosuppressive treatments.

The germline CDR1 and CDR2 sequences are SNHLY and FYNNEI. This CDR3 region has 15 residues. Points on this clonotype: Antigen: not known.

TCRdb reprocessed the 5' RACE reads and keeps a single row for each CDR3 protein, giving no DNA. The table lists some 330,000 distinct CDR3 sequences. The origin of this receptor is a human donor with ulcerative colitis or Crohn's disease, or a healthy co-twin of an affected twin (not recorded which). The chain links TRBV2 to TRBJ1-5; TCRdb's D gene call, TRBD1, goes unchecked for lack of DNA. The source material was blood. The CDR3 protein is CASSQGAVGNQPQHF.